This T cell receptor (beta chain) was observed in a study of T cells after posttransplantation cyclophosphamide. Study-wide results and caveats: Later blood repertoires were often dominated by clones from the donor CD8+ memory compartment. TRB clonality was highly associated with recipient CMV seropositivity and reactivation. Blood and skin or GI T cell repertoires showed limited TRB overlap.

A marrow graft followed busulfan-fludarabine conditioning, with cyclophosphamide on days +3 and +4. In regard to this clone: Antigen unknown.

Method: immunoSEQ multiplex PCR; TCRdb's copy keeps in-frame clones and lacks some. This table holds some 45,000 clones, around 90% found once. Germline CDR1 reads SGHTA; CDR2 reads FQGNSA. CDR3 length equals 11 residues. Trimming pared 8 bases from V and 1 base from J, leaving 6 bases between. Sequences were derived from PBMCs, sampled around 60 days after allogeneic stem cell transplant with posttransplant cyclophosphamide. The V and J genes are TRBV7-2 and TRBJ2-7; D remains unclear. This sequence originates from a male patient over 55 who received an allogeneic stem cell transplant from a related donor and was CMV-positive. The T cells may come from the graft donor. CDR3 amino acids: CASAASYEQYF. CDR3 in DNA: TGTGCCAGCGCGGCATCCTACGAGCAGTACTTC. Together with reference TRBV7-2 and TRBJ2-7, the CDR3 gives the full variable domain: GAGVSQSPSNKVTEKGKDVELRCDPISGHTALYWYRQSLGQGLEFLIYFQGNSAPDKSGLPSDRFSAERTGGSVSTLTIQRTQQEDSAVYLCASAASYEQYFGPGTRLTVT.